The 30 T cell receptor beta chains below come from one sample, sequenced in a study of blood T cell repertoires in COVID-19. Assay used: immunoSEQ multiplex PCR; TCRdb lists only in-frame clones, some missing. This table has about 140,000 clones, about 88% appearing once. Sample: peripheral blood. These receptors came from a man aged 50-59 years with active or convalescent COVID-19.

The CDR3 here is CASSIQGLAGELFF. Here the CDR3 DNA reads TGTGCCAGCAGTATACAGGGTTTGGCCGGGGAGCTGTTTTTT. The V gene is TRBV28, the J gene TRBJ2-2; maybe TRBD1 (6 bases). This CDR3 contains 14 residues. Per the germline V gene, CDR1 is MDHEN and CDR2 is SYDVKM. Trimming removed 5 bases at V and 6 bases at J, with 13 bases between.

The chain employs TRBV15 and TRBJ2-1; no clear D. Trimming shortened V by 8 bases and J by 0 bases, and 14 bases separated the two germline ends. The germline CDR1 and CDR2 sequences are LNHNV and YYDKDF (reference sequence). The CDR3 consists of 15 residues. The CDR3 DNA sequence: TGTGCCACCGCTTCAGGCCGAAGCTCCTACAATGAGCAGTTCTTC. It specifies CATASGRSSYNEQFF.

The chain links TRBV7-2 to TRBJ2-1, with D unclear. This CDR3 region has 15 residues. Germline V lookup: CDR1 SGHTA, CDR2 FQGNSA. Trimming pared 3 bases from V and 0 bases from J, leaving 9 bases between. CDR3 nucleotides: TGTGCCAGCAGCTTTGCTCCGAGCTCCTACAATGAGCAGTTCTTC. Its translation: CASSFAPSSYNEQFF.

This clone came up once. The genes are TRBV2 and TRBJ1-5, with D maybe TRBD1 (5 bases). Deletions cut 7 bases from V and 0 bases from J, with 16 bases between. This CDR3 has 16 amino acids. Germline assignment: CDR1 SNHLY and CDR2 FYNNEI. The CDR3 DNA is TGTGCCAGCATTCTGACAGCCAGCTATAGCAATCAGCCCCAGCATTTT. Encoded protein: CASILTASYSNQPQHF.

The chain carries TRBV7-9 and TRBJ2-3; 8 bases line up with TRBD2. V lost 3 bases, J lost 6 bases, and 11 bases stayed unmatched. The CDR3 covers 16 residues. In germline, CDR1 is SEHNR, CDR2 FQNEAQ (reference sequence). CDR3 DNA: TGTGCCAGCAGCTTGGGACCCGCAGCGGGAGAGGATACGCAGTATTTT. It is translated as CASSLGPAAGEDTQYF.

The V and J genes are TRBV24-1 and TRBJ1-4; TRBD1 agrees at 10 bases. The CDR3 length is 18 residues. CDR1 KGHDR and CDR2 SFDVKD come from the germline V gene. Losses at the gene ends were 4 bases for V and 3 bases for J; bases not matched to a gene: 10. In DNA, the CDR3 is TGTGCCACCAGTGAGGGACAGGGGAAGGTGCGGGCTAATGAAAAACTGTTTTTT. Its translation: CATSEGQGKVRANEKLFF.

The chain employs TRBV19 and TRBJ2-1; D is perhaps TRBD2 (5 bases). V was cut by 5 bases and J by 1 base, with 15 bases left in between. The CDR3 is 16 residues long. Germline V gene sequence: CDR1 LNHDA, CDR2 SQIVND (reference sequence). CDR3 sequence: CASSPVGSGSYNEQFF. The CDR3 nucleotides read TGTGCCAGTAGTCCAGTGGGAAGCGGTTCCTACAATGAGCAGTTCTTC. Variable domain in full (rest from reference TRBV19 and TRBJ2-1): DGGITQSPKYLFRKEGQNVTLSCEQNLNHDAMYWYRQDPGQGLRLIYYSQIVNDFQKGDIAEGYSVSREKKESFPLTVTSAQKNPTAFYLCASSPVGSGSYNEQFFGPGTRLTVL.

The chain has TRBV6-5 and TRBJ2-5, with a tentative D call TRBD2 (6 bases). Trimming stripped 2 bases from V and 5 bases from J, with 18 bases between. The CDR3 has 16 amino acids. Germline V gene sequence: CDR1 MNHEY, CDR2 SVGAGI. As DNA, the CDR3 is TGTGCCAGCAGTTACGACTCTTGGAGGGCCAGCGAGACCCAGTACTTC. Its translation: CASSYDSWRASETQYF.

The chain carries TRBV11-2 and TRBJ2-3; D is possibly TRBD2 (5 bases). This CDR3 region has 14 residues. CDR1 is SGHAT, CDR2 FQNNGV, per germline. Trimming took off 3 bases at V and 2 bases at J, with 9 bases between the two ends. The CDR3 region has the DNA TGTGCCAGCAGCTTCGGGGAGAACACAGATACGCAGTATTTT. Its translation: CASSFGENTDTQYF.

V is TRBV28 and J is TRBJ1-4; 9 nucleotides agree with TRBD1. J lost 4 bases, V lost 5 bases, and 5 bases had no gene match. CDR1 and CDR2 (germline): MDHEN, SYDVKM. The CDR3 covers 15 residues. CDR3 coding DNA: TGTGCCAGCAGTCCCTACAGGGGGCTTAATGAAAAACTGTTTTTT. Translating gives CASSPYRGLNEKLFF.

V and J are TRBV28 and TRBJ2-7; 7 nucleotides line up with TRBD2. The CDR3 spans 15 residues. V was pared by 6 bases and J by 1 base, with 9 bases of the junction left unmatched. Per the germline V gene, CDR1 is MDHEN and CDR2 is SYDVKM. The chain's CDR3 is CASSPWASGSYEQYF. The CDR3 bases are TGTGCCAGCAGCCCTTGGGCTAGCGGTTCCTACGAGCAGTACTTC.

The chain joins TRBV24-1 to TRBJ2-1; D call uncertain. CDR3 length: 12 amino acids. Per germline, CDR1 KGHDR and CDR2 SFDVKD. Trimming stripped 5 bases from V and 7 bases from J, with 8 bases between. This chain's CDR3 is CATSVTENEQFF. The DNA of the CDR3 is TGTGCCACCAGTGTAACAGAGAATGAGCAGTTCTTC.

The chain links TRBV5-4 to TRBJ2-1, with 9 bases aligning to TRBD2. The CDR3 has 15 residues. Germline CDR1 reads SGHNT; CDR2 reads YYREEE (reference sequence). With 6 bases clipped from V and 4 bases from J, the junction kept 8 bases outside the gene matches. Written as DNA, the CDR3 is TGTGCCAGCACCATAGCGGGGGAGGTGTACAATGAGCAGTTCTTC. Residues: CASTIAGEVYNEQFF.

This chain connects TRBV28 to TRBJ1-2, with TRBD1 as a possible D gene (6 bases). Between the trimmed V and J ends, which lost 7 bases and 6 bases, there was a span of 18 bases. Germline CDR1 reads MDHEN; CDR2 reads SYDVKM. The CDR3 totals 14 residues. CDR3: CASTPLGGQDGYTF. The CDR3 bases are TGTGCCAGCACCCCGCTCGGGGGGCAGGATGGCTACACCTTC.

The chain has TRBV4-2 and TRBJ2-5; 8 bases line up with TRBD2. With 1 base clipped from V and 5 bases from J, the junction kept 9 bases outside the gene matches. The CDR3 extends over 16 amino acids. From germline, CDR1 is LGHNA and CDR2 YNFKEQ. The CDR3, as DNA: TGTGCCAGCAGCCAAGTTGGGCTAGCGGGTACTGAGACCCAGTACTTC. Its translation: CASSQVGLAGTETQYF.

The chain employs TRBV19 and TRBJ2-1, with 8 bases fitting TRBD2. CDR1 and CDR2 (germline): LNHDA, SQIVND (reference sequence). J lost 0 bases, V lost 5 bases, and 6 bases had no gene match. The CDR3 has 16 residues. The CDR3 spells CASSLSSGSSYNEQFF. CDR3 sequence (DNA): TGTGCCAGTAGTCTTTCCAGCGGGAGCTCCTACAATGAGCAGTTCTTC.

The chain couples TRBV30 to TRBJ2-7; 10 nucleotides line up with TRBD1. J was trimmed by 5 bases and V by 1 base; bases with no gene match: 5. The CDR3 consists of 14 residues. The germline V gene encodes CDR1 GTSNPN and CDR2 SVGIG (reference sequence). CDR3 in DNA: TGTGCCTGGAGTGAGGACAGGGGGTTACACGAGCAGTACTTC. It encodes CAWSEDRGLHEQYF.

In the case of this clone: The same CDR3 is also encoded by other DNA sequences in this sample. V usage is TRBV28 and J usage is TRBJ1-1, with 8 bases fitting TRBD1. The germline V gene encodes CDR1 MDHEN and CDR2 SYDVKM. The junction had 4 bases not matched to a gene; V was cut back by 6 bases and J by 1 base. The CDR3 covers 14 residues. CDR3 in amino acids: CASSLGTGNTEAFF. The CDR3 region has the DNA TGTGCCAGCAGCCTCGGGACAGGGAACACTGAAGCTTTCTTT.

This rearrangement joins TRBV5-1 to TRBJ1-2, with D unresolved. The CDR3 consists of 13 residues. Trimming pared 0 bases from V and 3 bases from J, leaving 6 bases between. CDR1 and CDR2 (germline): SGHRS, YFSETQ. CDR3 residues: CASSLEPDYGYTF. CDR3 DNA sequence: TGCGCCAGCAGCTTGGAACCGGACTATGGCTACACCTTC.

The chain recombines TRBV7-2 with TRBJ1-1; 9 positions agree with TRBD1. Germline V gene lookup returns CDR1 SGHTA and CDR2 FQGNSA. The V segment lost 2 bases and the J segment 6 bases; nucleotides outside the gene matches: 1. The CDR3 contains 13 residues. This chain's CDR3 is CASSLRQGAEAFF. The CDR3 nucleotides read TGTGCCAGCAGCTTAAGACAGGGGGCTGAAGCTTTCTTT.

This sequence joins TRBV7-6 and TRBJ2-1; 8 nucleotides match TRBD2. Trimming cost V 3 bases and J 10 bases; bases outside gene matches: 14. Looked up from germline, CDR1 is SGHVS and CDR2 is FNYEAQ. This CDR3 contains 16 residues. Here the CDR3 reads CASSFEPGLGVREQFF. The CDR3 DNA follows: TGTGCCAGCAGCTTTGAGCCGGGACTAGGAGTCCGCGAGCAGTTCTTC.

This chain uses TRBV3-1 (or the pseudogene TRBV3-2) with TRBJ2-7; D unresolved. There are 17 residues in the CDR3. CDR1 is LGHDT, CDR2 YNNKEL, per germline (reference sequence). The V end was cut by 3 bases, the J end by 1 base, with 19 bases between. The DNA for the CDR3 is TGTGCCAGCAGCCATCCCCCTCGTGCGGAGCAATCCTACGAGCAGTACTTC. It is translated as CASSHPPRAEQSYEQYF.

V usage is TRBV12-3 or TRBV12-4 and J usage is TRBJ2-7; 8 bases fit TRBD1. Losses at the gene ends were 3 bases for V and 4 bases for J; bases not matched to a gene: 2. The CDR3 is 13 amino acids. CDR3 nucleotide sequence: TGTGCCAGCAGTTTGGACAGGGTTTACGAGCAGTACTTC. Protein: CASSLDRVYEQYF.

In nucleotides, the CDR3 is TGTGCCAGCAGCCAAGATCTGGGTGGAGGCACTGAAGCTTTCTTT. Translated: CASSQDLGGGTEAFF. The chain combines TRBV14 with TRBJ1-1, with D unresolved. The CDR3 is made up of 15 amino acids. V lost 0 bases, J lost 4 bases, and 12 bases lay in between. Per the germline V gene, CDR1 is SGHDN and CDR2 is FVKESK.

This rearrangement joins TRBV10-2 to TRBJ2-7; 12 bases map to TRBD1. Germline CDR1 and CDR2: WSHSY and SAAADI. V dropped 3 bases and J dropped 7; count of bases not matched to a gene: 7. The length of the CDR3 is 15 residues. The CDR3 DNA is TGCGCCAGCAGTGATACCGGGACAGGGGGCCGGGAGCAGTACTTC. Translated: CASSDTGTGGREQYF.

The chain joins TRBV24-1 to TRBJ2-5, with 10 positions matching TRBD1. The CDR3 runs to 15 residues. From germline, CDR1 is KGHDR and CDR2 SFDVKD. The V gene end was trimmed by 7 bases and the J gene end by 5 bases; junction bases not matched to a gene: 9. CDR3 sequence (DNA): TGTGCCACCAGCCCCGGGACAGGGGTAAGGGAGACCCAGTACTTC. Amino acids: CATSPGTGVRETQYF.

The genes are TRBV3-1 (or the pseudogene TRBV3-2) and TRBJ2-7, with 10 bases that match TRBD2. Germline trimming cut 4 bases from V and 7 bases from J; bases unmatched to any gene: 10. The CDR3 contains 15 residues. Germline V lookup: CDR1 LGHDT, CDR2 YNNKEL (reference sequence). As DNA, the CDR3 is TGTGCCAGCAGCCCACCTAGCGGGAGTTTGCGAGAGCAGTACTTC. Protein sequence: CASSPPSGSLREQYF.

The chain has TRBV15 and TRBJ2-1; D is uncertain. Looked up from germline, CDR1 is LNHNV and CDR2 is YYDKDF (reference sequence). This CDR3 comprises 12 residues. Trimming removed 0 bases at V and 8 bases at J, with 5 bases between. The CDR3: CATSRDSHEQFF. The CDR3 region has the DNA TGTGCCACCAGCAGAGATAGCCATGAGCAGTTCTTC.

The chain employs TRBV9 and TRBJ2-2, with D tentatively TRBD2 (6 bases). This CDR3 contains 15 residues. The V gene lost 3 bases and the J gene lost 2 bases, with 11 bases spanning the gap. Germline CDR1 is SGDLS and CDR2 is YYNGEE. In DNA form, the CDR3 reads TGTGCCAGCAGCGAGGGACTTTCCAACACCGGGGAGCTGTTTTTT. Protein sequence: CASSEGLSNTGELFF.

This sequence joins TRBV9 and TRBJ2-1; 9 bases match TRBD2. CDR3 length: 15 residues. V was clipped by 4 bases and J by 3 bases; unmatched bases: 5. The germline V gene encodes CDR1 SGDLS and CDR2 YYNGEE. The CDR3 DNA follows: TGTGCCAGCAGCTCCCGACTAGCGGTCTACAATGAGCAGTTCTTC. This translates into CASSSRLAVYNEQFF.